This TCR beta chain was retrieved from a study of T-cell reconstitution after alpha-beta-depleted transplantation in children. Construction of the TCRbeta library involved unique molecular identifiers. A single record per CDR3 protein comes from TCRdb applying MiXCR to the PCR reads. This sample carries 500,000 to 600,000 distinct CDR3 sequences, 27% of them seen once, and the ten largest clones take about 35%. The study, taken as a whole, reports: The authors attributed T-cell counts and diversity one year after transplant mostly to newly produced T cells. Reportedly, only several hundred clones from non-depleted graft cells drove alpha-beta T-cell counts at about two months. TCRbeta diversity was high at day 60 in some patients (a result of surviving recipient T cells and thymic progenitors).

This clonotype was seen a few times. The antigen is undetermined. Germline CDR1 MDHEN, CDR2 SYDVKM. Trimming cost V 4 bases and J 7 bases; bases outside gene matches: 4. This CDR3 is built from 14 residues. Sample: PBMCs, taken before TCRalphabeta/CD19-depleted stem cell transplant. The chain couples TRBV28 to TRBJ2-1; 10 bases agree with TRBD1. This clonotype originated in a boy younger than two with Wiskott-Aldrich syndrome, due to receive a stem cell transplant. The CDR3 loop reads CASSSGDRGNEQFF. The CDR3 coding sequence is TGTGCCAGCAGTTCCGGGGACAGGGGAAATGAGCAGTTCTTC.